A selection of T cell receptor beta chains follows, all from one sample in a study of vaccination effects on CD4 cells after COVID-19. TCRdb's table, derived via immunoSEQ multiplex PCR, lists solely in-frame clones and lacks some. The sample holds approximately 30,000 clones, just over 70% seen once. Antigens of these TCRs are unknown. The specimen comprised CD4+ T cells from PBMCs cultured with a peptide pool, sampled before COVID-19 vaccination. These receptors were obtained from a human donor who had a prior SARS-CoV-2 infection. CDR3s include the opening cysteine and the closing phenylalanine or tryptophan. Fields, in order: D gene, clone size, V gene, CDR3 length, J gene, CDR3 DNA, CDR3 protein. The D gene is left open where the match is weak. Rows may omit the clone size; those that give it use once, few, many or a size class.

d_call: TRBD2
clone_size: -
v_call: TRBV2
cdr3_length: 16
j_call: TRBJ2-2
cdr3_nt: TGTGCCAGCAGCTGGACTAGCGGGGGGGCCGTAGGGGAGCTGTTTTTT
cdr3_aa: CASSWTSGGAVGELFF

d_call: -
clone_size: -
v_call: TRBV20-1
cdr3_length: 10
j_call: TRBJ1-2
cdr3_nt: TGCAGTGCGTATACGAATCTGTACACCTTC
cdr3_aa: CSAYTNLYTF

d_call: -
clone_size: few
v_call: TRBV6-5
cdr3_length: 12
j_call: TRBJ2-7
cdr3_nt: TGTGCCAGCAGTAGGGTCACGAGCGAGCAGTACTTC
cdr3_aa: CASSRVTSEQYF

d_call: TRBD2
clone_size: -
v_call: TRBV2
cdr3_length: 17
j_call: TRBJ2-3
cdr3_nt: TGTGCCAGCAGCCAAGGCCGACTAGCGGGAGGAATAGATACGCAGTATTTT
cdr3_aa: CASSQGRLAGGIDTQYF

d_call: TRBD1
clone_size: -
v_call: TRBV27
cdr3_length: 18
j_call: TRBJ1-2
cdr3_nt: TGTGCCAGCAGTCTCAAGGGACAGGTTTGGGGTGCTAACTATGGCTACACCTTC
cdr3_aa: CASSLKGQVWGANYGYTF

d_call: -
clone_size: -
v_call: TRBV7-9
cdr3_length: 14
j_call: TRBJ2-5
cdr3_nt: TGTGCCAGCAGCTTAATAGGGTCCCAAGAGACCCAGTACTTC
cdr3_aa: CASSLIGSQETQYF

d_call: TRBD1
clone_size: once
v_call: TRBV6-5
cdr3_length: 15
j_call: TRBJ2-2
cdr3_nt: TGTGCCAGCACGGCGGAACAGGGGGACACCGGGGAGCTGTTTTTT
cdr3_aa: CASTAEQGDTGELFF

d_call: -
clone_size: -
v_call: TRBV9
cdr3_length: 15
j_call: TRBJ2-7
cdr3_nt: TGTGCCAGCAGCGGACCGGGATCTGAGCCGCGCGAGCAGTACTTC
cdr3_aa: CASSGPGSEPREQYF

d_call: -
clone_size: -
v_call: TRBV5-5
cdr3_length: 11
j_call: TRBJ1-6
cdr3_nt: TGTGCCAGCAGCTCAAATTCACCCCTCCACTTT
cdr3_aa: CASSSNSPLHF

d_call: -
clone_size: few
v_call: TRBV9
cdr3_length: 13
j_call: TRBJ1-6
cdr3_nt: TGTGCCAGCAGCTCCCGTCCCAATTCACCCCTCCACTTT
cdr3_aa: CASSSRPNSPLHF

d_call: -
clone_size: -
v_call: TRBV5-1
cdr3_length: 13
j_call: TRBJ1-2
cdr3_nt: TGCGCCAGCACCAATTTGCCAGGGTATGGCTACACCTTC
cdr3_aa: CASTNLPGYGYTF

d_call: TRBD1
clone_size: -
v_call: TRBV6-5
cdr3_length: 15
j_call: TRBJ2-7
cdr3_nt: TGTGCCAGCCGCCGGACCGACAGGGTGGAAGACGAGCAGTACTTC
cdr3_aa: CASRRTDRVEDEQYF

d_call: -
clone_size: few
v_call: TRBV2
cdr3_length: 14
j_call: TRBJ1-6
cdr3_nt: TGTGCCAGCACCAGACAGGCCGGGAATTCACCCCTCCACTTT
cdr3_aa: CASTRQAGNSPLHF

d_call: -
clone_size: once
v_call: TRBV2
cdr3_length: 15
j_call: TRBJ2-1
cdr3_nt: TGTGCCAGCAGCGAACCTCTAGCGATCTCCAATGAGCAGTTCTTC
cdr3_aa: CASSEPLAISNEQFF

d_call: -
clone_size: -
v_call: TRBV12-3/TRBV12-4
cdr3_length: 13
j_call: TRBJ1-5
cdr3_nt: TGTGCCAGCAGTAAGGGGCGGTTTCAGCCCCAGCATTTT
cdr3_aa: CASSKGRFQPQHF

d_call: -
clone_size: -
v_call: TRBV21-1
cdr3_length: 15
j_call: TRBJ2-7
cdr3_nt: TGTGCCAGCAGCAAAAGTAAAGGTCGAACCTACGAGCAGTACTTC
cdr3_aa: CASSKSKGRTYEQYF

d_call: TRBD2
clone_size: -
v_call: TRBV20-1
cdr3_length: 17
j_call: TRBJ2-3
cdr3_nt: TGCAGTGCTAGTATTGTCAGGACTAGCGGGGGGAAAGATACGCAGTATTTT
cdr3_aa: CSASIVRTSGGKDTQYF

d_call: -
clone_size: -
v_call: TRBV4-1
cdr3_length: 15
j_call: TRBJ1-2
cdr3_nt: TGCGCCAGCAGCCAAGATCCGACGGAGGACTATGGCTACACCTTC
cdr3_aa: CASSQDPTEDYGYTF

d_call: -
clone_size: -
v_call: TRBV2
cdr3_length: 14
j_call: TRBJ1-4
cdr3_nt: TGTGCCAGCAGTACCCTACAAGGAGGTGAAAAACTGTTTTTT
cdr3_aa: CASSTLQGGEKLFF

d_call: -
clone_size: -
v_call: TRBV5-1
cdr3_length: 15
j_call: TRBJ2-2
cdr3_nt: TGCGCCAGCAGCCACGGCCGGAGTGCCACCGGGGAGCTGTTTTTT
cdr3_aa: CASSHGRSATGELFF

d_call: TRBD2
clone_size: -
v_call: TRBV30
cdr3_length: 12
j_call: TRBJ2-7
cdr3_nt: TGTGCCTGCTTAGCGGGGCTCTACGAGCAGTACTTC
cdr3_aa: CACLAGLYEQYF

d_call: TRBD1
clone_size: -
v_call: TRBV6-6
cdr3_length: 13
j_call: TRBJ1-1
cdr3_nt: TGTGCCAGCAGATTACCGACAGGGACTGAAGCTTTCTTT
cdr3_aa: CASRLPTGTEAFF

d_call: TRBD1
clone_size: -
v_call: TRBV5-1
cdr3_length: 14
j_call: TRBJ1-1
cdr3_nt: TGCGCCAGCAGTCAGACACAGGGGGACACTGAAGCTTTCTTT
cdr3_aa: CASSQTQGDTEAFF

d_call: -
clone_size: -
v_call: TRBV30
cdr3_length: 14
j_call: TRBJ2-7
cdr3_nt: TGTGCCTGGAGTAGAGGCGGGACGGTATACGAGCAGTACTTC
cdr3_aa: CAWSRGGTVYEQYF

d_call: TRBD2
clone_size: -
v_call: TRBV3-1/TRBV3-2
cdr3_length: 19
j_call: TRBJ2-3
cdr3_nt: TGTGCCAGCAGCCATGGACTAGCGGGATCAGGCCAATGGACAGATACGCAGTATTTT
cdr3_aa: CASSHGLAGSGQWTDTQYF

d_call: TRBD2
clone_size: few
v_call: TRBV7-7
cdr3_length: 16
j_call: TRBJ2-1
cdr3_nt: TGTGCTAGCAGCCAGGTGGCGGGAGCGACCTACAATGAGCAGTTCTTC
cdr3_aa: CASSQVAGATYNEQFF

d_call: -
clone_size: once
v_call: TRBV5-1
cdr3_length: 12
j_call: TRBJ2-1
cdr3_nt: TGCGCCAGCAGCTTGGAGGGGGATGAGCAGTTCTTC
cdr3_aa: CASSLEGDEQFF

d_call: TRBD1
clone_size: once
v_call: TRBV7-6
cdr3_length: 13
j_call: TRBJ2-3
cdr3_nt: TGTGCCAGCAGAGGACAGGGTGCAGATACGCAGTATTTT
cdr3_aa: CASRGQGADTQYF

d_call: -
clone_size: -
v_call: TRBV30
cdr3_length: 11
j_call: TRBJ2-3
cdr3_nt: TGTGCCTGGAGTCACGCGAATACGCAGTATTTT
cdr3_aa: CAWSHANTQYF

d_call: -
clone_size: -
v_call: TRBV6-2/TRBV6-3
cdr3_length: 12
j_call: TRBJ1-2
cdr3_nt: TGTGCCAGCAGTCGACAAGTAGATGGCTACACCTTC
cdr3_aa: CASSRQVDGYTF

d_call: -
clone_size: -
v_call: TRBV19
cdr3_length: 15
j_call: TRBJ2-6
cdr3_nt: TGTGCCAGTACCGCACAGGTCTCTGGGGCCAACGTCCTGACTTTC
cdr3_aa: CASTAQVSGANVLTF

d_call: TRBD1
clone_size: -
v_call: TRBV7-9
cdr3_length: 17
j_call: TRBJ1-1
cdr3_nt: TGTGCCAGCAGCCAGGGCCCGGGGACAGGGAAAAACACTGAAGCTTTCTTT
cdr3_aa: CASSQGPGTGKNTEAFF

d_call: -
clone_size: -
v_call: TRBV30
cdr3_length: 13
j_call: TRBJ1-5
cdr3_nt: TGTGCCTGGAGTGACCAGGTTGGGCAGCCCCAGCATTTT
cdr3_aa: CAWSDQVGQPQHF

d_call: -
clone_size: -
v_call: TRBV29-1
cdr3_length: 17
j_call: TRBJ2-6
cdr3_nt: TGCAGCGTTGAAGACCGAGGGGCAGGATTCGGGGCCAACGTCCTGACTTTC
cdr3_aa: CSVEDRGAGFGANVLTF

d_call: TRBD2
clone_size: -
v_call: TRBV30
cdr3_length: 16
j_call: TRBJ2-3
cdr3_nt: TGTGCCTGGAGTGTAAGGACTAGTCTTTTCCCAGATACGCAGTATTTT
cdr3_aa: CAWSVRTSLFPDTQYF

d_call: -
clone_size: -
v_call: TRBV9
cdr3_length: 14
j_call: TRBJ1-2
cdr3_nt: TGTGCCAGCAGTGAGAGGATCGGCTCCTATGGCTACACCTTC
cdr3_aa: CASSERIGSYGYTF

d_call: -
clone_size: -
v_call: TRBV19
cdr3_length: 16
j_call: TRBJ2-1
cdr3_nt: TGTGCCAGTAGTATAGAATCGAGCCGAACCTACAATGAGCAGTTCTTC
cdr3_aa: CASSIESSRTYNEQFF

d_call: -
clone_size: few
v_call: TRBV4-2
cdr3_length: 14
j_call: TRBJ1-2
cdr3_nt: TGTGCCAGCAGCCAAGGATGGAAAAACTATGGCTACACCTTC
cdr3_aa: CASSQGWKNYGYTF

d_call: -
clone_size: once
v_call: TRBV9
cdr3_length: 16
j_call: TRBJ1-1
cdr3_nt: TGTGCCAGCAGCGTAGGAGCGGGAGGGGCCAACACTGAAGCTTTCTTT
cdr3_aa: CASSVGAGGANTEAFF

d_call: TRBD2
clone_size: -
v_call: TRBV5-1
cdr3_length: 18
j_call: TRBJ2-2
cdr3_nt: TGCGCCAGCAGCTTGAAGGCTAGCGGGGGAACGAACACCGGGGAGCTGTTTTTT
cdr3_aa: CASSLKASGGTNTGELFF

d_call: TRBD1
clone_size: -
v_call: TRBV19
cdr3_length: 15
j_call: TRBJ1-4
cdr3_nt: TGTGCCAGCGACAGGGGACTCGCAACTAATGAAAAACTGTTTTTT
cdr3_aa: CASDRGLATNEKLFF

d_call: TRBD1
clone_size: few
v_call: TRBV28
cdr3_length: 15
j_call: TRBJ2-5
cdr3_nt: TGTGCCAGCAGTCCTCCAGGGGGCGTCGGGGAGACCCAGTACTTC
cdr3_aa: CASSPPGGVGETQYF

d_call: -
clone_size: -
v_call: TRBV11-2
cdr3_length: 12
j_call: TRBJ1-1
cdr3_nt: TGTGCCAGCAGCTTAGTAGTCACTGAAGCTTTCTTT
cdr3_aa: CASSLVVTEAFF

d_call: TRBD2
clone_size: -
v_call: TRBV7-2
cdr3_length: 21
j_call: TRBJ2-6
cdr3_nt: TGTGCCAGCAGCTTAGCTGGGTGGGCTAGCGGGCCGTACTCTGGGGCCAACGTCCTGACTTTC
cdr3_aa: CASSLAGWASGPYSGANVLTF

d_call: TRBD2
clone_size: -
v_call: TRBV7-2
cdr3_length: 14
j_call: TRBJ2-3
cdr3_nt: TGTGCCAGCAGCTTAGCCTGGGAGGGAGATACGCAGTATTTT
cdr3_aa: CASSLAWEGDTQYF

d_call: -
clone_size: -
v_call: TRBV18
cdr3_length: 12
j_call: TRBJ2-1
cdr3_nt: TGTGCCAGCTCCTGGGCGGACAATGAGCAGTTCTTC
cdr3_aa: CASSWADNEQFF

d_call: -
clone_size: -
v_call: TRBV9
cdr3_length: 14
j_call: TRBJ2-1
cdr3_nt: TGTGCCAGCAGCGTAGAACCGTTATACAATGAGCAGTTCTTC
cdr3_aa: CASSVEPLYNEQFF

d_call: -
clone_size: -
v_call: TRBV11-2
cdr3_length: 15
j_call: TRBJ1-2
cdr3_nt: TGTGCCAGCAGCGCCGCCTTCACAGGGAACTATGGCTACACCTTC
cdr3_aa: CASSAAFTGNYGYTF

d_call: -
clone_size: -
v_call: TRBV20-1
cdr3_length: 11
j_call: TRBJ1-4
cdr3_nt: TGCAGTGCTGGGACGGGAAGTAAACTGTTTTTT
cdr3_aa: CSAGTGSKLFF

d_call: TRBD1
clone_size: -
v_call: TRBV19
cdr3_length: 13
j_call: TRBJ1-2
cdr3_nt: TGTGCCAGTAGACAGGGGTTCGACTATGGCTACACCTTC
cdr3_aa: CASRQGFDYGYTF

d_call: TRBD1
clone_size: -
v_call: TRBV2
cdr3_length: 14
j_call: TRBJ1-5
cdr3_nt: TGTGCCAGCAGAAACAGGGGAGGGGGACAGCCCCAGCATTTT
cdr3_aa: CASRNRGGGQPQHF

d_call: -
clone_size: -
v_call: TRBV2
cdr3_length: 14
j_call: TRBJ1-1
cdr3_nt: TGTGCCAGCAACTTGGGGGCCTTGAACACTGAAGCTTTCTTT
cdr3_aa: CASNLGALNTEAFF

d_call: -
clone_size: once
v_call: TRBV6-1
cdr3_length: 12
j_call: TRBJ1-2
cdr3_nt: TGTGCCAGCAGTGAGGGGGGGTATGGCTACACCTTC
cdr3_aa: CASSEGGYGYTF

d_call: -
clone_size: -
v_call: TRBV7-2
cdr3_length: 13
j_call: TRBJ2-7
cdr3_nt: TGTGCCAGCAGTTCTCCTCCGAGGGAAGAGCAGTACTTC
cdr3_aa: CASSSPPREEQYF